A selection of T cell receptor beta chains follows, all from one sample in a study of OX40 agonist ivuxolimab in advanced cancers. Sequencing was performed with immunoSEQ multiplex PCR; in TCRdb, only in-frame clones are kept and a portion is missing. The sample consists of some 90,000 clones, approximately 90% of them appearing once. The material sequenced was CD4+ or CD8+ T cells sorted from blood, taken in a trial of the OX40 agonist ivuxolimab. Receptor source: an adult with an advanced solid tumor such as melanoma, head and neck, liver or kidney cancer. Each CDR3 is given with its conserved first and last residue.

length | J | V | CDR3
16 | TRBJ2-5 | TRBV6-1 | CASSEPLRTSGNPQYF
15 | TRBJ2-5 | TRBV18 | CASSPSGQYQETQYF
15 | TRBJ1-1 | TRBV14 | CASSQGRGLNTEAFF
14 | TRBJ2-5 | TRBV2 | CASRTLVGSETQYF
14 | TRBJ2-7 | TRBV19 | CASSRGTGYAEQYF
13 | TRBJ1-1 | TRBV30 | CAWIGTSPRGAFF
15 | . | TRBV19 | CASSPPSGYTYEQYF
14 | TRBJ2-5 | TRBV2 | CASSGQGAQETQYF
15 | TRBJ2-1 | TRBV2 | CASSETSGGYNEQFF
15 | TRBJ1-4 | TRBV6-5 | CASSSGTSRREKLFF
15 | TRBJ1-4 | TRBV5-1 | CASSSRGTASGKLFF
14 | TRBJ2-1 | TRBV6-1 | CASSEAQDRKEQFF
12 | TRBJ1-1 | TRBV28 | CASRNAGRGAFF
15 | TRBJ2-1 | TRBV4-1 | CASSQLISVYNEQFF
17 | TRBJ2-5 | TRBV6-1 | CASSGDYSGRVTETQYF
16 | TRBJ2-4 | TRBV21-1 | CASSKARILAKNIQYF
14 | TRBJ2-7 | TRBV9 | CASSVGGRSYEQYF